The T cell receptor beta chain under discussion was sequenced for a study of beta chain features in type 1 diabetes. Study-wide points: Over-representation of high TCR-expressing cells was a possible consequence of cDNA sequencing. PCR might show a preference for shorter templates, equally across patients and controls. The naive, central memory and Treg TCRB repertoires showed an apparent similarity that was greater among patients than among healthy donors. A moderate, significant TCRB CDR3 shortening appeared in type 1 diabetes across four CD4+ subsets.

V was cut by 6 bases and J by 4 bases, with 13 bases left in between. Germline V gene sequence: CDR1 MDHEN, CDR2 SYDVKM. The CDR3 has 13 residues. Of the isolated RNA, all was reverse transcribed, and so the sequenced material was expressed TCRB transcripts. The assay was immunoSEQ multiplex PCR, and TCRdb's table has in-frame clones only and misses some. Of about 650,000 clones in the sample, over 10% are singletons; the top ten hold more than 0.09%. As to this clone: Its specificity is not known.

It was one heparinised blood draw, averaging roughly 0.11 L, that each donor gave. This receptor was identified in a man aged 25 to 45 with type 1 diabetes. Sequenced: naive CD4+ T cells from blood. This chain connects TRBV28 to TRBJ2-7; D might be TRBD1 (6 bases). The CDR3 region is CASRLHREYEQYF. The CDR3 nucleotides are TGTGCCAGCAGACTCCACAGGGAGTACGAGCAGTACTTC. The full variable domain, in which reference TRBV28 and TRBJ2-7 provide the parts outside the CDR3, is DVKVTQSSRYLVKRTGEKVFLECVQDMDHENMFWYRQDPGLGLRLIYFSYDVKMKEKGDIPEGYSVSREKKERFSLILESASTNQTSMYLCASRLHREYEQYFGPGTRLTVT.